Included here is one TCR beta chain sequence, with context. Its antigen remains unknown. PCR amplification relied on 60 Vbeta primers (plus 13 Jbeta primers). Here immunoSEQ multiplex PCR was the method, and the copy in TCRdb shows in-frame clones only, minus some. The table has more than 110,000 clones, around 75% seen once; the top ten hold 1.2%. This entry is derived from a study of cytomegalovirus exposure and HLA in healthy donors. This CDR3 has 14 residues. Germline loops: CDR1 SNHLY, CDR2 FYNNEI. V was shortened by 5 bases and J by 11 bases, with 19 bases between the two germline ends. Study-level results: What a later analysis showed was that several of the most significant clusters appeared linked to common viral pathogens. The study flagged 150 to 200 TCR beta chains as cytomegalovirus-associated. Available immune exposure information covered CMV serostatus only. When analyzed later, a missense DCLRE1C variant was found to be linked to TCR beta V- and J-gene trimming.

This TCR derives from a female donor in good health and CMV-seronegative. The genes are TRBV2 and TRBJ1-5; the D gene is possibly TRBD1 (6 bases). Sequencing used PBMCs. The CDR3 nucleotides read TGTGCCAGCAGTAACGAACCGAGGGGGTCGGCCCAGCATTTT. Residues: CASSNEPRGSAQHF.